This TCR beta chain was found in a study of CD8 T cells in Susac syndrome. Findings of the study overall: The TCR sequencing and HLA analysis in the study involved a relatively small number of individuals, as the study acknowledged.

The CDR3 spans 13 residues. Germline CDR1 and CDR2: SGHRS and YFSETQ. About this clonotype: Its antigen is unknown. One end of the junction is discordant with germline, which a read error may explain.

CD8+ and CD4+ T cells from blood underwent TCR beta sequencing, which was carried out in a high-throughput format. Those who served as multiple sclerosis controls were treatment-naive patients with stable or active relapsing-remitting disease. RNA amounts of about 0.5 to 1 ug underwent reverse transcription with random hexamers. immunoSEQ multiplex PCR amplified TCR beta CDR3 across 54 Vbeta, 13 Jbeta. TCRdb reprocessed the immunoSEQ multiplex PCR reads with MiXCR, giving one entry per CDR3 protein. This sample has about 400,000 distinct CDR3 sequences, with 85% to 90% found just once. The clonotype originates from a human donor with multiple sclerosis. Sequencing input: CD8+ T cells from PBMCs. The chain joins TRBV5-1 to TRBJ2-1; D is perhaps TRBD1 or TRBD2 (6 bases each). CDR3 sequence reads: CASSLYGGNGQFF. The CDR3 DNA reads as TGCGCCAGCAGCTTGTACGGGGGCAATGGGCAGTTCTTC.